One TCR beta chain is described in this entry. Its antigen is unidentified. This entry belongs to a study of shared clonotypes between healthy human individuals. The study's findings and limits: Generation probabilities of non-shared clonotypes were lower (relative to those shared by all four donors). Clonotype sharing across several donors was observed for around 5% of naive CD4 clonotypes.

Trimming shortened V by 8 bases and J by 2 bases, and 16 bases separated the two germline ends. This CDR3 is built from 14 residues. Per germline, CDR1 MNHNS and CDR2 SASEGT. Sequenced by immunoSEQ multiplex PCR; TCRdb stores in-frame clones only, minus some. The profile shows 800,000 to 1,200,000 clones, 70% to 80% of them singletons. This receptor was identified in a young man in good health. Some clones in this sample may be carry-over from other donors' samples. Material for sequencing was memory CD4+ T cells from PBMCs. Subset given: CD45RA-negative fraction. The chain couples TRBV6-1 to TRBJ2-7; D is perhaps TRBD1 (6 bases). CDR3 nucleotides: TGTGCCAGCCAGGGGCTCGCGGACCCCTACGAGCAGTACTTC. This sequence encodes CASQGLADPYEQYF.